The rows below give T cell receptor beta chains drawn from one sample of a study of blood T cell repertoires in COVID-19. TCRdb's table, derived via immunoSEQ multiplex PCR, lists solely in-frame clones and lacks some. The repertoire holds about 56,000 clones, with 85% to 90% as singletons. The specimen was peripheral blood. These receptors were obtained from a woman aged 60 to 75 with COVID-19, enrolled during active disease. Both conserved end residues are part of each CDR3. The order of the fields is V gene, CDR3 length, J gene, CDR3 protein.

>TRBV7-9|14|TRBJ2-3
CASSLALQGGTQYF
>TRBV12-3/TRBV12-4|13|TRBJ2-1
CATSGTITNEQFF
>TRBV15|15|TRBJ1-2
CATSSRTGSIYGYTF
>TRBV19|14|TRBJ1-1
CASSIAGGNTEAFF
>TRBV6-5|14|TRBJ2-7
CASSPRGLTYEQYF
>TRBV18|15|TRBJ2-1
CASSPPGLGSSEQFF
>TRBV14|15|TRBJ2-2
CASSLRTGYTGELFF
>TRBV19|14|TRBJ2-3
CASSEGVGTDTQYF
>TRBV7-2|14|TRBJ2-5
CASSFQTNQETQYF
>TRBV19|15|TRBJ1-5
CASMEQDNSNQPQHF
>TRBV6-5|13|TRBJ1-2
CASSHREGSGYTF
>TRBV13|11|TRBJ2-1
CASRVGGPTFF
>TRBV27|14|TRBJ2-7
CASTRLAGVGEQYF
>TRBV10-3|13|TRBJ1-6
CAISEPDRTPLHF
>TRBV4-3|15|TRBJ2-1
CASSEGWGVGNEQFF
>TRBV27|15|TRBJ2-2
CASSFRQGGTGELFF
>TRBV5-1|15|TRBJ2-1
CASSLQYSSYNEQFF
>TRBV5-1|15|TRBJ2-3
CASSYGQGASDTQYF
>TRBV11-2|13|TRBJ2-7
CASSLDPGYEQYF
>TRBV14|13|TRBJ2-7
CASSPLSSYEQYF
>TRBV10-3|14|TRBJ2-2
CATRDRLNTGELFF
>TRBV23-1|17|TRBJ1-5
CASSLWTAQGVNQPQHF
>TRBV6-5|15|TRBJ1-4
CASSYSSWGADKLFF
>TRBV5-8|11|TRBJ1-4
CASSLLEKLFF
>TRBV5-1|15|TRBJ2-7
CASSRTTSAFPEQYF
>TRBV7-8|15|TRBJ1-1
CASSFQTGGNTEAFF
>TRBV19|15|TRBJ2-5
CASSTTGLAGETQYF
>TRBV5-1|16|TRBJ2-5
CASSLAGSARGETQYF
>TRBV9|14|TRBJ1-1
CASSLGQGNTEAFF
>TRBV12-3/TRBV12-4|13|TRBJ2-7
CASSFSGNYEQYF
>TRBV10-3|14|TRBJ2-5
CAISPAGEEETQYF
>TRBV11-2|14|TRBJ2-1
CASSLGQGGNEQFF
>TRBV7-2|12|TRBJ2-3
CASSQGMVTQYF
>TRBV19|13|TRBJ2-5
CATSGGLQETQYF
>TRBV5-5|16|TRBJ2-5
CASSRRTGTGEETQYF
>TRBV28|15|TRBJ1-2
CASSFPWGLNYGYTF
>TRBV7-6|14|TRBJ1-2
CASSLYRTGDGYTF
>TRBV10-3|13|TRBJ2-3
CAISPGRGDTQYF
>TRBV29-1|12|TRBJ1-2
CSVDITGSGYTF
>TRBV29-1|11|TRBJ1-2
CSVVPRGGYTF
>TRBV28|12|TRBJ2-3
CASSSKSRLVQF
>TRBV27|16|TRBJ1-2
CASSTGTGPFNYGYTF
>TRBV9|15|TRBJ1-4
CASSQTGGFNEKLFF
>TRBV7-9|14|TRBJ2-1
CASSLGGTDNEQFF
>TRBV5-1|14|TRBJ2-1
CASSWGDFGNEQFF
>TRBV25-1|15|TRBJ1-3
CASSDRRYSGNTIYF
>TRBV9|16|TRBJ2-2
CASSVNQRRNTGELFF
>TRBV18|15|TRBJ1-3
CASSSRSPNLDTIYF
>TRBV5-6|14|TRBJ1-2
CASFESGENYGYTF
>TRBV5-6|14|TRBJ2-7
CASSLLRGVHEQYF
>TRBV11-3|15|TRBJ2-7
CASSAPGPHLYEQYF
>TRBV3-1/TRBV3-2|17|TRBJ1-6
CASSKRDRSSYNSPLHF
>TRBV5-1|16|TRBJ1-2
CASSLGLGNSNYGYTF
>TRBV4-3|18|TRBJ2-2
CASSQEAVGRVLTGELFF